These 4 T cell receptor beta chains came from one sample sequenced in a study of human T cells and chemical hapten exposure. Time point of the sample: patch test 2, 6 weeks after DPC sensitization. Specified treatment: therapeutic diphenylcyclopropenone sensitization with weekly scalp DPC. In TCRdb, the RACE reads were re-called with MiXCR into one record per CDR3 protein. Here the sample spans about 140,000 distinct CDR3 sequences, around 11% being singletons. The sample was whole blood, taken in connection with sensitization to the hapten diphenylcyclopropenone (DPC). The receptors shown here come from a woman aged 45-65 years with alopecia areata. Some clones in this sample may be carry-over from other donors' samples.

This clonotype was detected many times. V gene TRBV6-2 or TRBV6-3 combines with J gene TRBJ2-7, with 10 nucleotides matching TRBD1. In germline, CDR1 is MNHEY, CDR2 SVGEGT. The junction had 10 bases not matched to a gene; V was cut back by 5 bases and J by 3 bases. The CDR3 extends over 16 amino acids. CDR3 in amino acids: CASSSDRGQLSYEQYF. CDR3 DNA: TGTGCCAGCAGTAGTGACAGGGGGCAATTGAGCTACGAGCAGTACTTC.

V is TRBV20-1 and J is TRBJ1-2, with D tentatively TRBD1 (5 bases). Germline V gives CDR1 DFQATT, CDR2 SNEGSKA (reference sequence). The CDR3 is 12 amino acids. The ends were cut back, 3 bases at V and 8 bases at J, with 13 bases in the middle. This CDR3 is CSASRAGRGYTF. The DNA for the CDR3 is TGCAGTGCTAGTAGGGCAGGGCGAGGCTACACCTTC.

This clonotype appeared a few times. The J gene is TRBJ2-1, the V gene TRBV5-4; a possible D gene is TRBD2 (6 bases). With 0 bases removed from V and 2 bases from J, the gap between germline ends came to 12 bases. This CDR3 has 16 residues. Germline lookup yields CDR1 SGHNT and CDR2 YYREEE (reference sequence). The CDR3 sequence: CASSLAPGVAYNEQFF. Written as DNA, the CDR3 is TGTGCCAGCAGCTTGGCTCCGGGAGTGGCCTACAATGAGCAGTTCTTC.

V and J are TRBV4-3 and TRBJ2-3; D gene ambiguous. This CDR3 is built from 15 residues. The V and J ends lost 0 bases and 1 base respectively, with 8 bases between them. Germline CDR1 is LGHNA and CDR2 is YSLEER. The CDR3 nucleotides read TGCGCCAGCAGCCAAGATCGGTTAGGCACAGATACGCAGTATTTT. This encodes CASSQDRLGTDTQYF.